This TCR beta chain was retrieved from a study of PD-1 blockade in classical Hodgkin lymphoma. Time point specified: cycle 4 day 1 (C4D1), after less than 7 weeks of nivolumab. Each patient's relapse followed autologous stem cell transplantation, and brentuximab vedotin exposure varied. Reported best responses ranged across complete response, partial response or progressive disease. The CDR3 totals 13 residues. Trimming shortened V by 2 bases and J by 6 bases, and 10 bases separated the two germline ends. Germline V CDR1 and CDR2: KGHSY, FQNENV. With respect to this clone: Its target is not known.

The study, taken as a whole, reports: Those patients who began receiving nivolumab less than 1 year after ASCT had lower diversity, and they were excluded. Researchers reported that CD4+ TCR diversity, though not CD8+, rose significantly by C4D1. It was reported that newly diagnosed patients had less baseline TCR diversity than healthy donors.

The repertoire was sequenced with immunoSEQ multiplex PCR; TCRdb's copy has only in-frame clones and lacks some. The sample includes 50,000 or so clones, about 89% of them seen just once. The chain is built from TRBV16 and TRBJ1-2; D remains ambiguous. This TCR was recovered from a human donor with classical Hodgkin lymphoma. The source material was peripheral blood mononuclear cells (PBMCs), sampled before the fourth cycle of nivolumab. CDR3 sequence: CASSQQTMNGYTF. DNA for the CDR3: TGTGCCAGCAGCCAACAGACGATGAATGGCTACACCTTC.